This paragraph covers one T cell receptor beta chain sequence. Germline V gene lookup returns CDR1 SGDLS and CDR2 YYNGEE. Trimming removed 3 bases from V and 7 bases from J; junction bases left unmatched: 11. This CDR3 is 16 amino acids long. TCRdb's table, derived via immunoSEQ multiplex PCR, lists solely in-frame clones and lacks some. Of about 340,000 clones in the sample, more than 85% are singletons; the top ten hold 5% to 7%. Documented time point: blood from clinic visit 5 months post-surgery; TSC patient then seizure free. This record comes from a study of brain T cells in children with intractable seizures.

Sequenced material: peripheral blood, taken less than 6 months after surgery. This receptor was identified in a boy in the first two years of life with tuberous sclerosis and intractable seizures. V usage is TRBV9 and J usage is TRBJ2-1; 9 positions agree with TRBD2. The CDR3 reads CASSGLAGASWNEQFF. DNA for the CDR3: TGTGCCAGCAGCGGGTTAGCGGGGGCCTCGTGGAATGAGCAGTTCTTC.